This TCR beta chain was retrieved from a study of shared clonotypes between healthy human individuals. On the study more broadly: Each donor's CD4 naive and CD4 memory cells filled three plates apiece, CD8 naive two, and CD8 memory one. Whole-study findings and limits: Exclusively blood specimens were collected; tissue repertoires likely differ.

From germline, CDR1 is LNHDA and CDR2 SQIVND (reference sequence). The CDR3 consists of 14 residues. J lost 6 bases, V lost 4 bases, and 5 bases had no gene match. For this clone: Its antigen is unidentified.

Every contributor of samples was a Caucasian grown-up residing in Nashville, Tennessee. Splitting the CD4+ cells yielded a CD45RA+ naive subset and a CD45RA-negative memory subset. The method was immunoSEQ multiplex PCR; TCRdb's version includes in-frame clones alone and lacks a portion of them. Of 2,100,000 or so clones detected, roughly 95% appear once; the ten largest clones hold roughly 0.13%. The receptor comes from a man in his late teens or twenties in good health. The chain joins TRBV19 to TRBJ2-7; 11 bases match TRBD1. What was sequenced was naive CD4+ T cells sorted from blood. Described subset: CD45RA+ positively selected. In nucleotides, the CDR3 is TGTGCCAGTAGTACCGGACAGGGGGCTAGCGAGCAGTACTTC. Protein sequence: CASSTGQGASEQYF.